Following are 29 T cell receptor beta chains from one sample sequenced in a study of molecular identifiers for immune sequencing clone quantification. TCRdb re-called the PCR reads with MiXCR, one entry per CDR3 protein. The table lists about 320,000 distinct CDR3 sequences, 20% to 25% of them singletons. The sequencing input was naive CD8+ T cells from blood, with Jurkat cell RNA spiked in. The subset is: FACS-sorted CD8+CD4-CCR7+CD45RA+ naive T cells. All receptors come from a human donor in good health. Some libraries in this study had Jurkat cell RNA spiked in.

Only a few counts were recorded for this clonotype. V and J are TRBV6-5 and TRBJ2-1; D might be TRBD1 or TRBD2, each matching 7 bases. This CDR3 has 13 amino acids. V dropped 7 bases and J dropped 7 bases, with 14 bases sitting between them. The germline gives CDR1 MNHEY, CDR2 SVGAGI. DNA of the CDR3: TGTGCCAGCACATCAGGGGGGGGAAATGAGCAGTTCTTC. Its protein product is CASTSGGGNEQFF.

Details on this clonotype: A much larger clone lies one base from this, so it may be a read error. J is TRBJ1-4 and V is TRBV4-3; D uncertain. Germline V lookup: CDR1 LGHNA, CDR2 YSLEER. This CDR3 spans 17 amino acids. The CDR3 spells CAGSQGRQLVSNEKLFF. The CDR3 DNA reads TGCGCCGGCAGCCAAGGTCGTCAGTTGGTATCTAATGAAAAACTGTTTTTT.

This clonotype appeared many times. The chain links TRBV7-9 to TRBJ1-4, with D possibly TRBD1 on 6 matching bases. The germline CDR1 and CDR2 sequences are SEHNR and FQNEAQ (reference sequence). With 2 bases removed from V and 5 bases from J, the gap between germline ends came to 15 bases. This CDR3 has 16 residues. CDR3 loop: CASSLFIRGGNEKLFF. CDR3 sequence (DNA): TGTGCCAGCAGCTTATTCATCAGGGGTGGGAATGAAAAACTGTTTTTT.

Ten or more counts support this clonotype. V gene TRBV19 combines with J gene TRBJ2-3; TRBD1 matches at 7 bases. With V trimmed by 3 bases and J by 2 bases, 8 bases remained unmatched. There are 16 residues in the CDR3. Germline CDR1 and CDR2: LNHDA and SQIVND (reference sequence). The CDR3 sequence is CASSIGAGGITDTQYF. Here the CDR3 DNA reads TGTGCCAGTAGTATTGGGGCAGGGGGTATCACAGATACGCAGTATTTT.

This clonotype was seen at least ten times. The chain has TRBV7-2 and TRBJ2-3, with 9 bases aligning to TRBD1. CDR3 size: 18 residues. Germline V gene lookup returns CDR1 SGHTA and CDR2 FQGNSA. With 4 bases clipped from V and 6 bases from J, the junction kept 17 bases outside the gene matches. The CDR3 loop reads CASSSSGDRVFVLDTQYF. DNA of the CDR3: TGTGCCAGCAGCTCATCAGGGGACAGGGTATTTGTACTTGATACGCAGTATTTT. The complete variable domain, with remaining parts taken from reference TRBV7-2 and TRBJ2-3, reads GAGVSQSPSNKVTEKGKDVELRCDPISGHTALYWYRQSLGQGLEFLIYFQGNSAPDKSGLPSDRFSAERTGGSVSTLTIQRTQQEDSAVYLCASSSSGDRVFVLDTQYFGPGTRLTVL.

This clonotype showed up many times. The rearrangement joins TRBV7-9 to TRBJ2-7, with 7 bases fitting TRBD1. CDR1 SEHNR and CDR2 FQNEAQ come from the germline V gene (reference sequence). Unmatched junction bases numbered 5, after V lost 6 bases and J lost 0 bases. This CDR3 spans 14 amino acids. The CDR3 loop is CASRPGTDSYEQYF. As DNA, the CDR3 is TGTGCCAGCAGGCCCGGGACAGACTCCTACGAGCAGTACTTC. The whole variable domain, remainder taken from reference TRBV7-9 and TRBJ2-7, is DTGVSQNPRHKITKRGQNVTFRCDPISEHNRLYWYRQTLGQGPEFLTYFQNEAQLEKSRLLSDRFSAERPKGSFSTLEIQRTEQGDSAMYLCASRPGTDSYEQYFGPGTRLTVT.

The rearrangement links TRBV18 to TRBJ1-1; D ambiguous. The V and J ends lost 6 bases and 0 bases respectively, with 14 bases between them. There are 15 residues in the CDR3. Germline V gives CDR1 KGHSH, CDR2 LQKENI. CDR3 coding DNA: TGTGCCAGCTCCCCAGGCCTGAGCATGAACACTGAAGCTTTCTTT. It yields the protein CASSPGLSMNTEAFF.

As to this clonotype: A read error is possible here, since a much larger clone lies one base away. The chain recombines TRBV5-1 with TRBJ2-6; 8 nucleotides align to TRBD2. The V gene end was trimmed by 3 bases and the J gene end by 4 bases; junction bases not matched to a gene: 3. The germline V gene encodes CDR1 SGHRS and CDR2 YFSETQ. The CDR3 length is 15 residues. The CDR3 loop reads CASSWAGGGANVLTF. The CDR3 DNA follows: TGCGCCAGCAGCTGGGCGGGGGGAGGGGCCAACGTCCTGACTTTC.

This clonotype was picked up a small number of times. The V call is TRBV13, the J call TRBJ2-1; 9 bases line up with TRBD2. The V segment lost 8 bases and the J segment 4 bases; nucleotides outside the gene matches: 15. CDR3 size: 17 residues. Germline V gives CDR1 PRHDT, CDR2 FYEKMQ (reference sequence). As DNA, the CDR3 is TGTGCCAGCTGCCCATTGAAAGAAGCGGGAGGTTACAATGAGCAGTTCTTC. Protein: CASCPLKEAGGYNEQFF.

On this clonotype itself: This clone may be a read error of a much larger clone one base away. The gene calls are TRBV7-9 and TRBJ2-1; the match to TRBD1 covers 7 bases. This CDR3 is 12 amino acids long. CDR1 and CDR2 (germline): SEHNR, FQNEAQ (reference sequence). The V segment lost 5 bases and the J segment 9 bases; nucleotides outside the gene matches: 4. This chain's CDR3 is CASSLTGIEQFF. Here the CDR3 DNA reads TGTGCCAGCAGCCTGACAGGGATTGAGCAGTTCTTC.

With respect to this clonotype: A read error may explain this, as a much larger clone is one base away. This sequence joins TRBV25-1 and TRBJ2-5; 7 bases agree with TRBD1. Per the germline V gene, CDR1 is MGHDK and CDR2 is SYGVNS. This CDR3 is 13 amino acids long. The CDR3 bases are TGTGCCAGCAGCAACAGGGGTGGAGAGGCCCAGTACTTC. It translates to CASSNRGGEAQYF.

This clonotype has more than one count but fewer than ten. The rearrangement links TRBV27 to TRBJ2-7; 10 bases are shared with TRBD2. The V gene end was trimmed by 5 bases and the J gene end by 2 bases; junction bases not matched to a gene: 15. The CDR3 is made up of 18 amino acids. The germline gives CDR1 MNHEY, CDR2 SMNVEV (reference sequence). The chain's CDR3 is CASSLTWTSGTAPYEQYF. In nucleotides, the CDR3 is TGTGCCAGCAGTCTTACCTGGACTAGCGGTACGGCTCCCTACGAGCAGTACTTC.

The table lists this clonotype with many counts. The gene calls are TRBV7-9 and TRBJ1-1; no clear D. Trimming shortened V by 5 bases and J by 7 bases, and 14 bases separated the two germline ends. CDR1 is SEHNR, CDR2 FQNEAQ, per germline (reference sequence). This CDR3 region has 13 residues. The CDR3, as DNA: TGTGCCAGCAGCACCTATCAGGACCGTGAAGCTTTCTTT. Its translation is CASSTYQDREAFF.

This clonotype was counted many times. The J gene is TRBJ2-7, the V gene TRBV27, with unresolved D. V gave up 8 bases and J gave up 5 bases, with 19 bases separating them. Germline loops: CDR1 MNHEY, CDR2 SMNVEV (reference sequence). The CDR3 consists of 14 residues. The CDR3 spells CASRPIAPRHEQYF. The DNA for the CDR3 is TGTGCCAGCCGCCCTATCGCCCCTCGGCACGAGCAGTACTTC.

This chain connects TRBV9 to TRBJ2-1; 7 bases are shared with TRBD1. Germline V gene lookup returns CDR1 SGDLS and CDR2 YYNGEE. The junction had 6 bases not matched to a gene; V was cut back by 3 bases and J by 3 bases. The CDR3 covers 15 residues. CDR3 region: CASSAGGADYNEQFF. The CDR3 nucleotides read TGTGCCAGCAGCGCAGGGGGTGCTGACTACAATGAGCAGTTCTTC.

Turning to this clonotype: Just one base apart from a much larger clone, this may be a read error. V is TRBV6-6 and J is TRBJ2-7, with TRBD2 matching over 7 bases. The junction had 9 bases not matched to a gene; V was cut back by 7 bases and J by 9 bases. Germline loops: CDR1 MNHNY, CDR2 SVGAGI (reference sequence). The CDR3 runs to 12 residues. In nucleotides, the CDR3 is TGTGCCAGCAACGCGGGAGTTCACGGGCAGTACTTC. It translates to CASNAGVHGQYF.

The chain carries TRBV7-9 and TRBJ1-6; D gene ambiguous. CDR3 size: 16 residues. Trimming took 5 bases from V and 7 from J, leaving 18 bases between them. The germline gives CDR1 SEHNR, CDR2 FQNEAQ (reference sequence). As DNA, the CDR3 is TGTGCCAGCAGCGAGACCGGTCCAAAAGTCAATTCACCCCTCCACTTT. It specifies CASSETGPKVNSPLHF.

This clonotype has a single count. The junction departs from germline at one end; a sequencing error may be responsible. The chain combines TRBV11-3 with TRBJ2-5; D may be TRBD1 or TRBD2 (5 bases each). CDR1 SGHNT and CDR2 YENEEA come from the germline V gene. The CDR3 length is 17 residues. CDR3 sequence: CASSLDQAGRTQETQDF. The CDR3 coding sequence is TGTGCCAGCAGCTTAGATCAGGCAGGGAGAACCCAAGAGACCCAGGACTTC.

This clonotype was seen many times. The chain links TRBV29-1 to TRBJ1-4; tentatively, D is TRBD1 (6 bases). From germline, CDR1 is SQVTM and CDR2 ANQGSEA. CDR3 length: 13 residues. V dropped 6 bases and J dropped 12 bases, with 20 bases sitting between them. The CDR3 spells CSVLQGRADELFF. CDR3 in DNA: TGCAGCGTCCTACAGGGCAGGGCTGACGAACTGTTTTTT.

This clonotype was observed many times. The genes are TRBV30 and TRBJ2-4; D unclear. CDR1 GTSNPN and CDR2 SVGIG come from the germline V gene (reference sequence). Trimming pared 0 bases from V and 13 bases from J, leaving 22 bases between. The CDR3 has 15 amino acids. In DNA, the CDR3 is TGTGCCTGGAGTGTAGGGATTGGCAGGAGCCAAAAACAGTACTTC. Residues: CAWSVGIGRSQKQYF.

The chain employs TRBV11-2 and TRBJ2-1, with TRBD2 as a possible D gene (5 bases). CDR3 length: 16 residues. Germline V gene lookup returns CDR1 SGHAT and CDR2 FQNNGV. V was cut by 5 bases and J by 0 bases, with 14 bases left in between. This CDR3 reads CASSPRAGGSYNEQFF. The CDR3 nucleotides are TGTGCCAGCAGCCCAAGGGCGGGCGGCTCCTACAATGAGCAGTTCTTC.

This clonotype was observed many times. Here the CDR3 DNA reads TGTGCCACGGACGAGGAGATGACAGATACGCAGTATTTT. It codes for CATDEEMTDTQYF. This chain links TRBV7-9 with TRBJ2-3; D is unresolved. Germline-derived CDR1 and CDR2 are SEHNR and FQNEAQ (reference sequence). The CDR3 is 13 amino acids. The V and J ends lost 10 bases and 3 bases respectively, with 14 bases between them.

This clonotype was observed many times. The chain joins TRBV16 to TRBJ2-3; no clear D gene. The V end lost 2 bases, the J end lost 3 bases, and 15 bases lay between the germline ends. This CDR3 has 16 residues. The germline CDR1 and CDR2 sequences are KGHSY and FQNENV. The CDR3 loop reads CASSQDRTVITDTQYF. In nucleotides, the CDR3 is TGTGCCAGCAGCCAAGATAGGACGGTGATAACAGATACGCAGTATTTT.

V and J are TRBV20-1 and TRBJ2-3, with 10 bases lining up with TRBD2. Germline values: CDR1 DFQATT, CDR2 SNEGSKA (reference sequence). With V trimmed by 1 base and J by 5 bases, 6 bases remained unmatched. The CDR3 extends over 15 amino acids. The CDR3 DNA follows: TGCAGTGCTAGAGGTAGGAGCGGGAGGGTAGATACGCAGTATTTT. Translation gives CSARGRSGRVDTQYF.

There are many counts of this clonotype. CDR3 residues: CASSLTSAPEQYF. CDR3 nucleotides: TGTGCCAGCAGCCTGACTAGCGCGCCGGAGCAGTACTTC. The J gene is TRBJ2-7, the V gene TRBV7-9; 8 bases align to TRBD2. The CDR3 loop spans 13 amino acids. The germline gives CDR1 SEHNR, CDR2 FQNEAQ (reference sequence). V shed 5 bases and J 7 bases; nucleotides not matched to a gene: 7.

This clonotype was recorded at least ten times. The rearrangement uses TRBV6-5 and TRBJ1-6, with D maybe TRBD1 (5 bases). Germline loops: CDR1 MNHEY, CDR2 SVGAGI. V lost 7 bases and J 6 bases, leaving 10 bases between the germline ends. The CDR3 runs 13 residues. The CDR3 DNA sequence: TGTGCCAGCACCCTAGGGGTTAATTCACCCCTCCACTTT. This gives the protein CASTLGVNSPLHF.

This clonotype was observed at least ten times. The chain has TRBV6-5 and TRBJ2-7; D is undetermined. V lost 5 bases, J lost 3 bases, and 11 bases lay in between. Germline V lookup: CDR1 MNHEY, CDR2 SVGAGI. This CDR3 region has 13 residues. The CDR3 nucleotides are TGTGCCAGCAGTCCCGCAGTAGACTACGAGCAGTACTTC. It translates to CASSPAVDYEQYF.

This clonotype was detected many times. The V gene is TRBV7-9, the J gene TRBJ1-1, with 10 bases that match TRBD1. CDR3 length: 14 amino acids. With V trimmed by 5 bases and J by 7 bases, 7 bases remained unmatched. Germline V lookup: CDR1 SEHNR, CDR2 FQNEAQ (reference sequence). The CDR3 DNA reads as TGTGCCAGCAGCCCAGACAGGGGGCTGGGTGAAGCTTTCTTT. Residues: CASSPDRGLGEAFF.

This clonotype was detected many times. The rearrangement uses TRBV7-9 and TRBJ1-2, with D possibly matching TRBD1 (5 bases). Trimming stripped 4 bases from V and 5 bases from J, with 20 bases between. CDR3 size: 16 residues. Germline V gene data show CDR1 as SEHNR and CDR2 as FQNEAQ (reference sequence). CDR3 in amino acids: CASSSLSGAGGYGYTF. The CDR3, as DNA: TGTGCCAGCAGCTCTCTCTCCGGAGCCGGGGGGTATGGCTACACCTTC.